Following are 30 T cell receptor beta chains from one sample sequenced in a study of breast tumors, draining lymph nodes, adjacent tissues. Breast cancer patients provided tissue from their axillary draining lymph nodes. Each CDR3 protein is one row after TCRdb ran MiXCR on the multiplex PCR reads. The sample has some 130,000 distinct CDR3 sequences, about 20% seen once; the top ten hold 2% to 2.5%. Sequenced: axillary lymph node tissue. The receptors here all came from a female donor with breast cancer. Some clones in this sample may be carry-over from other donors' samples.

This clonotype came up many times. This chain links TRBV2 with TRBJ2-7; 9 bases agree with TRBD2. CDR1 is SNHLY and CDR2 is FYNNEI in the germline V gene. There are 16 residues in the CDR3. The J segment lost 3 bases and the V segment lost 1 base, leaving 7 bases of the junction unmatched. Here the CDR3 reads CASSEGSVAGVYEQYF. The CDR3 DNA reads TGTGCCAGCAGTGAAGGGTCGGTAGCGGGAGTCTACGAGCAGTACTTC.

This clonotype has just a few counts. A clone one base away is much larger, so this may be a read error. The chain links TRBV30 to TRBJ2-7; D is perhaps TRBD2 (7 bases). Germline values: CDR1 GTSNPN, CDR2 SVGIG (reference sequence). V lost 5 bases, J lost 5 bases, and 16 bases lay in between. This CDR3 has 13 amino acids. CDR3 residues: CAWGGAGRNEQYF. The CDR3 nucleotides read TGTGCCTGGGGGGGGGCAGGGAGGAACGAGCAGTACTTC. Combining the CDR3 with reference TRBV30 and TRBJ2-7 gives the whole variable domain SQTIHQWPATLVQPVGSPLSLECTVEGTSNPNLYWYRQAAGRGLQLLFYSVGIGQISSEVPQNLSASRPQDRQFILSSKKLLLSDSGFYLCAWGGAGRNEQYFGPGTRLTVT.

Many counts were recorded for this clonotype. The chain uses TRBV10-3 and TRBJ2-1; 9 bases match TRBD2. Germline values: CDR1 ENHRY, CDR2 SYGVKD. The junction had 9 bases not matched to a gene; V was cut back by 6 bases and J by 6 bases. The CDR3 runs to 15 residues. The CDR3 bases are TGTGCCATCAGCCCAAGTAGCGGGAGAACCAATGAGCAGTTCTTC. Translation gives CAISPSSGRTNEQFF.

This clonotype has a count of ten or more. The CDR3 protein is CASSYSVRDSSYEQYF. In DNA, the CDR3 is TGTGCCAGCAGTTACTCGGTACGGGACTCGTCCTACGAGCAGTACTTC. This rearrangement joins TRBV6-6 to TRBJ2-7, with D perhaps matching TRBD2 (6 bases). In germline, CDR1 is MNHNY, CDR2 SVGAGI (reference sequence). V was pared by 0 bases and J by 1 base, with 13 bases between. The length of the CDR3 is 16 residues.

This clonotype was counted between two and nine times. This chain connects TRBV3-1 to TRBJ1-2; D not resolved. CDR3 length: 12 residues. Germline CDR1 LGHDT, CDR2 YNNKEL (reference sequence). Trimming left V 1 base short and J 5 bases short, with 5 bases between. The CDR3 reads CASSQGIYGYTF. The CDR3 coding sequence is TGTGCCAGCAGCCAAGGAATATATGGCTACACCTTC.

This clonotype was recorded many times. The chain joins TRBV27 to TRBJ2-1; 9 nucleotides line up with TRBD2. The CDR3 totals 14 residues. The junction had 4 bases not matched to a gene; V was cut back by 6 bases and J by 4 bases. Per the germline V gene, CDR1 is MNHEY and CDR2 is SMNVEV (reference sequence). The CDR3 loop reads CASRLSGSYNEQFF. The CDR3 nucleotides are TGTGCCAGCAGACTTAGCGGGAGTTACAATGAGCAGTTCTTC.

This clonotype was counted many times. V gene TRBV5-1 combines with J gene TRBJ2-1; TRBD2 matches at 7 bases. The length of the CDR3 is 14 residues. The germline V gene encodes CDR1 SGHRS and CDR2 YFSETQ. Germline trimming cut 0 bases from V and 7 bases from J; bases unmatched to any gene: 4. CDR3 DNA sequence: TGCGCCAGCAGCTTGGGGGGGACTACAAATGAGCAGTTCTTC. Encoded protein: CASSLGGTTNEQFF.

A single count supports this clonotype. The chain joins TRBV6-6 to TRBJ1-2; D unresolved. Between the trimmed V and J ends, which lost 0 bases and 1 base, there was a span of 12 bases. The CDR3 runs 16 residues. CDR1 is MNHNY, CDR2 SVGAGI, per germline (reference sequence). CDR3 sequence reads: CASSYSKAFLNYGYTF. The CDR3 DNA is TGTGCCAGCAGTTACTCGAAGGCGTTCCTTAACTATGGCTACACCTTC.

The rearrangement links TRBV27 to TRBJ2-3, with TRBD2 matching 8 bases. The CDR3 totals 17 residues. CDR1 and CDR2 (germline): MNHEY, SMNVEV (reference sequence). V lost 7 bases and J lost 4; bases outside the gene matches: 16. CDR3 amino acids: CASTFGGGGEFADTQYF. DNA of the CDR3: TGTGCCAGCACTTTCGGGGGGGGGGGCGAATTTGCAGATACGCAGTATTTT.

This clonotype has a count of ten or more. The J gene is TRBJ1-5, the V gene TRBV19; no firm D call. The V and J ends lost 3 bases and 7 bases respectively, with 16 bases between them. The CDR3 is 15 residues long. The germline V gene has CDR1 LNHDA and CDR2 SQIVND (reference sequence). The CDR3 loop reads CASSIGVGSRQPQHF. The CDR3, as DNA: TGTGCCAGTAGTATTGGTGTAGGGAGTAGACAGCCCCAGCATTTT.

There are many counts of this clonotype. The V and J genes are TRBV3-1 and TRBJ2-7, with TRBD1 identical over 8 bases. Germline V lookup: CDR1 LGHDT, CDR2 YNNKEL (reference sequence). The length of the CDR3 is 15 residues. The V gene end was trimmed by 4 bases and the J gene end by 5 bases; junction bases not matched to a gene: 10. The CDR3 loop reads CASSRGTGFFDEQYF. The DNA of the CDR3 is TGTGCCAGCAGCCGGGGGACAGGTTTTTTCGACGAGCAGTACTTC.

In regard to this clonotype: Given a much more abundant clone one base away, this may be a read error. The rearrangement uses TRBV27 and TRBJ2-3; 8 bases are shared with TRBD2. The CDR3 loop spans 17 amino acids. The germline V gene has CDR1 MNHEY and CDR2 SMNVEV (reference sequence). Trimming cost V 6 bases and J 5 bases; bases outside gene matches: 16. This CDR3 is CASSLVTPISGIDTQYF. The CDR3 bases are TGTGCCAGCAGCCTCGTCACCCCGATTAGCGGGATAGATACGCAGTATTTT.

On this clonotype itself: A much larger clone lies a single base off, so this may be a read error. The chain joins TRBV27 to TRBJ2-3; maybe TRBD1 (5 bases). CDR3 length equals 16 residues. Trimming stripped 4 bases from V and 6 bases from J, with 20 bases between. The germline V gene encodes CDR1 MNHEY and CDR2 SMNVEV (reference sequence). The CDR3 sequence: CASSWTTNLMEDTQYF. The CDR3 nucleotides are TGTGCCAGCAGTTGGACAACTAACCTGATGGAGGATACGCAGTATTTT.

The CDR3 DNA reads as TGTGCCGGCGCAAGGGACACTTTTTTCTCTGAAGCTTTCTTT. Protein product: CAGARDTFFSEAFF. The chain carries TRBV18 and TRBJ1-1, with D maybe TRBD1 (6 bases). V lost 11 bases and J lost 6, with 22 bases in between. The CDR3 totals 14 residues. Looked up from germline, CDR1 is KGHSH and CDR2 is LQKENI.

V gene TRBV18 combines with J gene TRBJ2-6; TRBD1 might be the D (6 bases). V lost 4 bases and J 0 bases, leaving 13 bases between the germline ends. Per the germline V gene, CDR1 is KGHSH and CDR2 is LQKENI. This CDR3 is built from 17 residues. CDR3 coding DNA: TGTGCCAGCTCACAGCAACAGGGAAGCTCTGGGGCCAACGTCCTGACTTTC. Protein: CASSQQQGSSGANVLTF.

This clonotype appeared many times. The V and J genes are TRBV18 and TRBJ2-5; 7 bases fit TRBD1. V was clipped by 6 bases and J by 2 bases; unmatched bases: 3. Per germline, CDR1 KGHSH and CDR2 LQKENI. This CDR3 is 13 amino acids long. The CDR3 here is CASSPGQQETQYF. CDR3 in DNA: TGTGCCAGCTCCCCGGGACAGCAAGAGACCCAGTACTTC.

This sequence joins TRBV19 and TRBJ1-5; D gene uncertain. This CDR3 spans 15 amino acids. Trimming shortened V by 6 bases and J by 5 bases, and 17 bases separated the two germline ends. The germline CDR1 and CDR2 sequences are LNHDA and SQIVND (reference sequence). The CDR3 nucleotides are TGTGCCAGTAGCCTCACCCTTACTTCGGATCAGCCCCAGCATTTT. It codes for CASSLTLTSDQPQHF.

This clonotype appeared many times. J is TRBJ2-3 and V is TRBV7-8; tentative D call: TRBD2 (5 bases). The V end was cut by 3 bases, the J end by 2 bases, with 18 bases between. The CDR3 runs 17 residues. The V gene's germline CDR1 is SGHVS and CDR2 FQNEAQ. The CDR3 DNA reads TGTGCCAGCAGCTTTTCCGGGTGGGTAGACTACACAGATACGCAGTATTTT. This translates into CASSFSGWVDYTDTQYF.

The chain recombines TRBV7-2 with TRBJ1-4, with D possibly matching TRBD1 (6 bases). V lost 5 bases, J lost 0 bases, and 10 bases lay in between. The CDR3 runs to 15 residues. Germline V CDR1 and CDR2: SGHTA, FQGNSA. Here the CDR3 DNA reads TGTGCCAGCAGCAAAGGGACAACAACTAATGAAAAACTGTTTTTT. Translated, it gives CASSKGTTTNEKLFF.

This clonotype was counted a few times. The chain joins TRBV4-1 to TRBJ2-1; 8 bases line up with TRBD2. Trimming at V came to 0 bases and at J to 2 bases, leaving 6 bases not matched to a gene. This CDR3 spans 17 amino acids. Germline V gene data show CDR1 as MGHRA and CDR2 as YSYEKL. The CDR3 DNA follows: TGCGCCAGCAGCCAAGATCTAAGAGCGGGAGCCTACAATGAGCAGTTCTTC. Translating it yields CASSQDLRAGAYNEQFF.

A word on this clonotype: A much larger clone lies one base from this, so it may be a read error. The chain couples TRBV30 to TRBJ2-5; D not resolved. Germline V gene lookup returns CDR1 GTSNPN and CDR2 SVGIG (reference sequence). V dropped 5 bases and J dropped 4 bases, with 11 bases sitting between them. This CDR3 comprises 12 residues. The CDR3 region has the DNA TGTGCCTGGGGCCCCGGCCGAGAGACCCAGTACTTC. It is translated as CAWGPGRETQYF.

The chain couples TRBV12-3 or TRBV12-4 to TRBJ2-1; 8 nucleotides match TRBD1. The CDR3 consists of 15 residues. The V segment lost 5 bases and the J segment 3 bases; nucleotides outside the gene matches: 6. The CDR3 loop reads CASSPRTGGYNEQFF. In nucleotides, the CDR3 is TGTGCCAGCAGTCCCCGCACAGGGGGCTACAATGAGCAGTTCTTC.

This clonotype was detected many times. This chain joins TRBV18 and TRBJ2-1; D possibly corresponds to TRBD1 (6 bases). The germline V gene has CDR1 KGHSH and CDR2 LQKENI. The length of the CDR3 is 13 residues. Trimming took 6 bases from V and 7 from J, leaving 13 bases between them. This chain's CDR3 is CASSSGRGNEQFF. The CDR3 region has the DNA TGTGCCAGCTCCTCAGGCAGGGGAAATGAGCAGTTCTTC.

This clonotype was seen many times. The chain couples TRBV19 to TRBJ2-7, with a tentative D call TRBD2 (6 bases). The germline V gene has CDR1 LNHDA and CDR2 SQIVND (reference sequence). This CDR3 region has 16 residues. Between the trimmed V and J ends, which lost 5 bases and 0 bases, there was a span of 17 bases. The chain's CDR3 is CASSSITSITSYEQYF. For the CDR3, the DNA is TGTGCCAGTAGTTCCATCACTAGCATAACCTCCTACGAGCAGTACTTC.

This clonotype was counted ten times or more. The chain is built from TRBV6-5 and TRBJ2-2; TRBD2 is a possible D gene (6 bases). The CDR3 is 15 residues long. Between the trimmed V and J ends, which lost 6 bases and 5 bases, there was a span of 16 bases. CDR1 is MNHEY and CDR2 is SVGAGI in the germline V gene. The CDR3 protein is CASRRGLTFTGELFF. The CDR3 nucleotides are TGTGCCAGCAGACGCGGACTAACCTTTACCGGGGAGCTGTTTTTT.

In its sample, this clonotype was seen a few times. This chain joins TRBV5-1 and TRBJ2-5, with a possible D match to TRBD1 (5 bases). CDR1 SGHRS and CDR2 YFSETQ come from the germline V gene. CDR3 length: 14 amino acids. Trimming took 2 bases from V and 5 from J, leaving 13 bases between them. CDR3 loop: CASSFAGLAETQYF. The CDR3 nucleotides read TGCGCCAGCAGCTTCGCAGGGTTGGCGGAGACCCAGTACTTC.

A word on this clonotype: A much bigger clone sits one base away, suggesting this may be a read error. CDR3 residues: CASSWGVTYNEQLF. In DNA form, the CDR3 reads TGTGCCAGTAGTTGGGGAGTGACCTACAATGAGCAGCTCTTC. This rearrangement joins TRBV19 to TRBJ2-1; possibly TRBD2 for D (5 bases). The germline gives CDR1 LNHDA, CDR2 SQIVND (reference sequence). CDR3 length equals 14 residues.

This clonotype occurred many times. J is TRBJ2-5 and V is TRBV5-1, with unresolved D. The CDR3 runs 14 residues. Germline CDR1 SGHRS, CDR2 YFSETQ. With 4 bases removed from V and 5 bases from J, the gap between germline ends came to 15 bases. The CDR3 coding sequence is TGCGCCAGCAGCGCCAGCCCCTCCAAGGAGACCCAGTACTTC. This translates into CASSASPSKETQYF.

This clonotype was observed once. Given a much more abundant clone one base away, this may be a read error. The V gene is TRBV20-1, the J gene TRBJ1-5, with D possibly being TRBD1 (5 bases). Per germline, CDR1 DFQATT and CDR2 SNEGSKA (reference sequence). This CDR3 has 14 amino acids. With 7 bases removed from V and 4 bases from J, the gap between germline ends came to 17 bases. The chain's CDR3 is CSERGRGGNQPQHF. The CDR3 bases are TGCAGTGAAAGGGGTAGGGGTGGGAATCAGCCCCAGCATTTT.

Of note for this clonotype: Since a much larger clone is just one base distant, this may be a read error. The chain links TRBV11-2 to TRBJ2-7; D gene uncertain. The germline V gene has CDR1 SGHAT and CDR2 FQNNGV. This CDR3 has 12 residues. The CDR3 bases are TGTGCCGGCAGCCCCCTCGCGAACGAGCAGTACTTC. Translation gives CAGSPLANEQYF.